Listed below are T cell receptor beta chains from one sample, sequenced in a study of PD-1 blockade in classical Hodgkin lymphoma. TCRdb's table, derived via immunoSEQ multiplex PCR, lists solely in-frame clones and lacks some. The table lists about 30,000 clones, roughly 90% of them singletons. Sequencing was done on a sample of CD4+ T cells from blood. Receptor source: a human donor with classical Hodgkin lymphoma. The CDR3 runs from the conserved cysteine through the conserved F or W. A D gene is named only where the DNA matches it firmly. Some rows mark clone size as missing; the rest say once, few, many or name a class of expanded clone.

size,V,J,D,DNA,CDR3
-,TRBV4-2,TRBJ2-7,TRBD2,TGTGCCAGCAGCCACCATACTAGCGGGAGGGCCTTATACGAGCAGTACTTC,CASSHHTSGRALYEQYF
-,TRBV18,TRBJ1-6,-,TGTGCCAGCTCATCGAGCAGTAATTCACCCCTCCACTTT,CASSSSSNSPLHF
-,TRBV7-9,TRBJ2-3,-,TGTGCCAGCAGCCCCGACCGCCCTTACACAGATACGCAGTATTTT,CASSPDRPYTDTQYF
-,TRBV7-9,TRBJ2-2,-,TGTGCCAGCAGCCCCCCGGAGATCGGGGCCGGCACCGGGGAGCTGTTTTTT,CASSPPEIGAGTGELFF
-,TRBV10-3,TRBJ2-2,-,TGTGCCATCAGTGATGCTGTGGACGCCGGGGAGCTGTTTTTT,CAISDAVDAGELFF
-,TRBV5-3,TRBJ2-4,-,TGTGCCAGAAGCTTAACCGGAAGAGAAAACATTCAGTACTTC,CARSLTGRENIQYF
-,TRBV6-1,TRBJ2-1,-,TGTGCCAGCGTCATAACCTACAATGAGCAGTTCTTC,CASVITYNEQFF
-,TRBV25-1,TRBJ1-4,TRBD1,TGTGCCAGCAGACAGGGGATTGGTGAAAAACTGTTTTTT,CASRQGIGEKLFF
-,TRBV10-3,TRBJ2-6,TRBD2,TGTGCCATCAGTCCCGGACTAGCGGGAGCCGGGGCCAACGTCCTGACTTTC,CAISPGLAGAGANVLTF
-,TRBV5-1,TRBJ2-7,-,TGCGCCAGCAGCGGTTTATCAGGGACCGGCGAGCAGTACTTC,CASSGLSGTGEQYF
-,TRBV5-1,TRBJ2-2,TRBD2,TGCGCCAGCAGCCTCACTAGCGGGGACACCGGGGAGCTGTTTTTT,CASSLTSGDTGELFF
-,TRBV29-1,TRBJ2-3,TRBD2,TGCAGCGTTGGTCTAGCGGGAGGGTACACAGATACGCAGTATTTT,CSVGLAGGYTDTQYF
once,TRBV18,TRBJ1-3,TRBD1,TGTGCCAGCTCCAGGGACAGCTCTGGAAACACCATATATTTT,CASSRDSSGNTIYF
-,TRBV7-9,TRBJ1-1,-,TGTGCCAGCAGCCCGCGGGACACCGGACGGGGAGCTTTCTTT,CASSPRDTGRGAFF
-,TRBV18,TRBJ2-3,-,TGTGCCAGCTCACCGCGAGTCTCAGATACGCAGTATTTT,CASSPRVSDTQYF
-,TRBV28,TRBJ2-3,-,TGTGCCAGCAGTTTATCTAGCTTAGGCACAGATACGCAGTATTTT,CASSLSSLGTDTQYF
once,TRBV19,TRBJ2-3,TRBD2,TGTGCCAGTAGTTTCGGACTAGCGGGAGGTTTAGATACGCAGTATTTT,CASSFGLAGGLDTQYF
-,TRBV28,TRBJ1-2,TRBD1,TGTGCCAGCAGGCTCACAGGGGGGGGGTTCTATGGCTACACCTTC,CASRLTGGGFYGYTF
-,TRBV5-1,TRBJ1-5,-,TGCGCCAGCAGCCTTGGTGGGGGGCGCGGGAGCAATCAGCCCCAGCATTTT,CASSLGGGRGSNQPQHF
-,TRBV6-6,TRBJ1-2,-,TGTGCCAGCAGTTACTCAGGCAGGGAAGTGGATGGCTACACCTTC,CASSYSGREVDGYTF
once,TRBV5-1,TRBJ1-5,TRBD1,TGCGCCAGCAGCTTCTTTAGATACAGGGGTAATCAGCCCCAGCATTTT,CASSFFRYRGNQPQHF
-,TRBV7-9,TRBJ1-5,-,TGTGCCAGCAGTCATAACAGTCCCAATCAGCCCCAGCATTTT,CASSHNSPNQPQHF
-,TRBV28,TRBJ2-3,TRBD1,TGTGCCAGCAGCCTAGGGGGACAGGGGGCGTTAGATACGCAGTATTTT,CASSLGGQGALDTQYF